One and the same sample provided the 9 T cell receptor beta chains below, sequenced in a study of T cell responses to AZD1222 COVID-19 vaccine. The assay was immunoSEQ multiplex PCR, and TCRdb's table has in-frame clones only and misses some. This sample has 160,000 or so clones, with about nine tenths found just once. The sample here was peripheral blood, taken 28 days after the second dose of the MenACWY control vaccine. The receptors originated from an adult who received the MenACWY meningococcal vaccine as a control.

This clone was detected only a few times. V is TRBV25-1 and J is TRBJ2-6; the D is unclear. The CDR3 has 18 amino acids. Germline loops: CDR1 MGHDK, CDR2 SYGVNS. V was pared by 1 base and J by 0 bases, with 13 bases between. The CDR3 spells CASSESKGKLSGANVLTF. CDR3 nucleotides: TGTGCCAGCAGTGAATCTAAAGGGAAACTCTCTGGGGCCAACGTCCTGACTTTC.

J is TRBJ2-1 and V is TRBV24-1; 8 bases map to TRBD1. After removal of 8 bases from V and 6 bases from J, the junction contained 11 bases not matched to a gene. Germline V gene data show CDR1 as KGHDR and CDR2 as SFDVKD. The CDR3 consists of 15 residues. The CDR3 sequence is CATTPGQGRVNEQFF. CDR3 DNA sequence: TGTGCCACCACCCCCGGACAGGGCCGCGTCAATGAGCAGTTCTTC.

The chain couples TRBV6-2 or TRBV6-3 to TRBJ1-5, with D perhaps TRBD1 (5 bases). CDR3 length: 15 residues. The germline gives CDR1 MNHEY, CDR2 SVGEGT. V lost 0 bases and J 7 bases, leaving 13 bases between the germline ends. As DNA, the CDR3 is TGTGCCAGCAGTTACTCGTCCCTCTGGGGCCAGCCCCAGCATTTT. This gives the protein CASSYSSLWGQPQHF.

J is TRBJ2-7 and V is TRBV24-1; TRBD2 matches at 12 bases. This CDR3 is 13 amino acids long. V was pared by 7 bases and J by 6 bases, with 3 bases of the junction left unmatched. Germline V CDR1 and CDR2: KGHDR, SFDVKD. The CDR3 DNA reads TGTGCCACCAGCGGACTAGCGGGACTCGAGCAGTACTTC. This encodes CATSGLAGLEQYF.

This chain joins TRBV7-6 and TRBJ2-6; tentatively, D is TRBD2 (6 bases). Germline assignment: CDR1 SGHVS and CDR2 FNYEAQ. The CDR3 spans 18 residues. V was trimmed by 2 bases and J by 2 bases, leaving 16 bases between them. CDR3 sequence: CASSLSGGDWTGANVLTF. Here the CDR3 DNA reads TGTGCCAGCAGCTTATCAGGCGGGGATTGGACTGGGGCCAACGTCCTGACTTTC.

The chain joins TRBV4-3 to TRBJ2-1; 8 positions match TRBD2. Germline values: CDR1 LGHNA, CDR2 YSLEER. There are 16 residues in the CDR3. The ends lost 0 bases at V and 3 bases at J; junction bases unmatched: 4. The CDR3 bases are TGCGCCAGCAGCCAAGAGACCGGGAGGGGCTACAATGAGCAGTTCTTC. Its protein product is CASSQETGRGYNEQFF.

This chain links TRBV20-1 with TRBJ2-7; 9 bases agree with TRBD1. This CDR3 region has 15 residues. The germline V gene has CDR1 DFQATT and CDR2 SNEGSKA (reference sequence). V gave up 3 bases and J gave up 4 bases; unmatched junction bases: 10. The CDR3 reads CSASNTWDRAYEQYF. The CDR3 region has the DNA TGCAGTGCTAGTAATACGTGGGACAGGGCTTACGAGCAGTACTTC.

This chain connects TRBV24-1 to TRBJ2-1; D ambiguous. V was trimmed by 0 bases and J by 5 bases, leaving 7 bases between them. This CDR3 is built from 14 residues. Germline-derived CDR1 and CDR2 are KGHDR and SFDVKD. CDR3 in DNA: TGTGCCACCAGTGATTTGAACCAGCACAATGAGCAGTTCTTC. As protein: CATSDLNQHNEQFF.

The J gene is TRBJ1-3, the V gene TRBV29-1; D is undetermined. CDR3 length equals 12 residues. Germline V gene data show CDR1 as SQVTM and CDR2 as ANQGSEA. The CDR3 region has the DNA TGCAGGGGAGGACCATCTGGAAACACCATATATTTT. It translates to CRGGPSGNTIYF.